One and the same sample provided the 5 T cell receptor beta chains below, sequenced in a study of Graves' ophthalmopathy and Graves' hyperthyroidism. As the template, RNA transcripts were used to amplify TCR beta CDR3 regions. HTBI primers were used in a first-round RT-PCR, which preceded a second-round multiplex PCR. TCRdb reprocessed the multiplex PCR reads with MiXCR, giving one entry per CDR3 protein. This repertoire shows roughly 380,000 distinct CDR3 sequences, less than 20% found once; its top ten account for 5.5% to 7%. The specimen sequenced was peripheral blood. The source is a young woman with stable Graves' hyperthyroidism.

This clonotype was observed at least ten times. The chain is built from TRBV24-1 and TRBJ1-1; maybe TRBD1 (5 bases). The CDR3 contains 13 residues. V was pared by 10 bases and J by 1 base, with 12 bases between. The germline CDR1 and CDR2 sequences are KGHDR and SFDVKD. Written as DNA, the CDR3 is TGTGCCACTCGCCGCGGGGGGAACACTGAAGCTTTCTTT. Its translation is CATRRGGNTEAFF.

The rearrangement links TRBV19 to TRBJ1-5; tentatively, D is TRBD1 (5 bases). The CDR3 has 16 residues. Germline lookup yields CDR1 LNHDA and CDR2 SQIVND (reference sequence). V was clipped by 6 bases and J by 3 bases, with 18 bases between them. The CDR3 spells CASRPQQGQFNQPQHF. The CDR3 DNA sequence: TGTGCCAGTAGGCCCCAGCAGGGCCAATTCAATCAGCCCCAGCATTTT. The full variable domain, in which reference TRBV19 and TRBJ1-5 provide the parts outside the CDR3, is DGGITQSPKYLFRKEGQNVTLSCEQNLNHDAMYWYRQDPGQGLRLIYYSQIVNDFQKGDIAEGYSVSREKKESFPLTVTSAQKNPTAFYLCASRPQQGQFNQPQHFGDGTRLSIL.

The CDR3 DNA is TGTGCCAGCTCACCACCGGGAGGGGTAGCCAAAAACATTCAGTACTTC. Translated: CASSPPGGVAKNIQYF. The genes are TRBV18 and TRBJ2-4, with 7 bases fitting TRBD2. CDR1 and CDR2 from the germline V gene are KGHSH and LQKENI. Unmatched junction bases numbered 2, after V lost 0 bases and J lost 0 bases. This CDR3 is built from 16 residues. The complete variable domain, with remaining parts taken from reference TRBV18 and TRBJ2-4, reads NAGVMQNPRHLVRRRGQEARLRCSPMKGHSHVYWYRQLPEEGLKFMVYLQKENIIDESGMPKERFSAEFPKEGPSILRIQQVVRGDSAAYFCASSPPGGVAKNIQYFGAGTRLSVL.

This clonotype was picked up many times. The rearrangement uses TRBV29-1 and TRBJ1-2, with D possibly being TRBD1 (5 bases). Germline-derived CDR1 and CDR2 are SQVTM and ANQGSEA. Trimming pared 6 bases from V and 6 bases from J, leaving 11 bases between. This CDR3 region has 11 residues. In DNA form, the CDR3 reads TGCAGCGTGGGACTGGGGGATGGCTACACCTTC. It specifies CSVGLGDGYTF.

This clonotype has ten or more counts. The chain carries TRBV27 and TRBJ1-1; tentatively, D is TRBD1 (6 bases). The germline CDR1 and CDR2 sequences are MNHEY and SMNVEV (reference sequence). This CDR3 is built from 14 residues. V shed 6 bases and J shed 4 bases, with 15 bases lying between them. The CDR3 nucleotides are TGTGCCAGCAGCTCCGGGGGGGCAGGCACTGAAGCTTTCTTT. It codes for CASSSGGAGTEAFF.